One and the same sample provided the 4 T cell receptor beta chains below, sequenced in a study of T cell responses to AZD1222 COVID-19 vaccine. The table came from immunoSEQ multiplex PCR; TCRdb's copy has only in-frame clones and leaves some out. Among around 100,000 clones listed, more than 70% were seen once. The sequenced sample was peripheral blood, obtained on day 0 of AZD1222 vaccination. These receptors were obtained from an adult in good health.

This chain connects TRBV27 to TRBJ1-5, with 7 bases matching TRBD1. Per germline, CDR1 MNHEY and CDR2 SMNVEV (reference sequence). With 5 bases clipped from V and 2 bases from J, the junction kept 9 bases outside the gene matches. The CDR3 has 16 residues. The CDR3 sequence: CASSTYPGTGNQPQHF. The CDR3 DNA is TGTGCCAGCAGTACCTATCCCGGGACAGGCAATCAGCCCCAGCATTTT.

This sequence joins TRBV7-2 and TRBJ2-1, with D possibly TRBD1 on 5 matching bases. Germline V CDR1 and CDR2: SGHTA, FQGNSA. The CDR3 spans 13 residues. V was pared by 3 bases and J by 9 bases, with 12 bases between. The CDR3 loop reads CASSLGPSGEQFF. CDR3 in DNA: TGTGCCAGCAGCTTGGGGCCATCGGGTGAGCAGTTCTTC.

This clone was found once. The rearrangement links TRBV5-8 to TRBJ1-4; the match to TRBD1 covers 7 bases. The CDR3 totals 16 residues. CDR1 is SGHTS and CDR2 is YDEGEE in the germline V gene. V shed 4 bases, J shed 3 bases, and the junction held 9 bases outside the gene matches. The CDR3 sequence is CASSVKGQLANEKLFF. In DNA, the CDR3 is TGTGCCAGCAGCGTCAAGGGACAGCTAGCTAATGAAAAACTGTTTTTT.

The V call is TRBV30, the J call TRBJ2-1; the match to TRBD2 covers 11 bases. Germline values: CDR1 GTSNPN, CDR2 SVGIG (reference sequence). This CDR3 spans 14 amino acids. The J segment lost 9 bases and the V segment lost 7 bases, leaving 11 bases of the junction unmatched. The CDR3 region has the DNA TGTGCCTACCTAGCGGGGGGACAGCCTAGTGAGCAGTTCTTC. Residues: CAYLAGGQPSEQFF.